This T cell receptor (beta chain) was identified during a study of human versus mouse CDR3 diversity and MHC coevolution. Cells were CD45RO-negative CD62L-positive naive CD4 T cells sorted from PBMCs. V was pared by 0 bases and J by 0 bases, with 13 bases between. Germline assignment: CDR1 SGHDT and CDR2 YYEEEE. The CDR3 has 16 residues. Study outcomes and limitations: By iCHAO1, human TCR beta clonotypes numbered about 1.5 million, the most.

Libraries were prepared by immunoSEQ multiplex PCR; TCRdb keeps only in-frame clonotypes and omits some of them. The sample gives 80,000 or so clones, just over 90% of which show up once; more than 1.1% is in the top ten. Remarks on this clone: Its cognate antigen is unknown.

This chain connects TRBV5-6 to TRBJ2-7; perhaps TRBD2 as D (7 bases). This receptor was taken from a person aged 30-69 years in good health. The sample taken for sequencing was naive CD4+ T cells from blood. Subset: CD45RO-negative CD62L-positive naive CD4 T cells. The CDR3 sequence: CASSLDAGGLSYEQYF. DNA of the CDR3: TGTGCCAGCAGCTTGGATGCCGGGGGGCTCTCCTACGAGCAGTACTTC.